A selection of T cell receptor beta chains follows, all from one sample in a study of blood T cell repertoires in COVID-19. TCRdb's copy holds only in-frame clones and misses some; the assay was immunoSEQ multiplex PCR. The profile shows about 280,000 clones, approximately 82% of them singletons. What was sequenced was PBMCs or T cells enriched from blood (not recorded which). The receptor source for this set is a man aged 40-50 years who had been exposed to COVID-19. Both conserved end residues are part of each CDR3. The order of the fields is D gene, V gene, clone size, J gene, CDR3 protein, CDR3 DNA. D genes are given only for firm matches. Rows may omit the clone size; those that give it use once, few, many or a size class.

d_gene: TRBD1; v_gene: TRBV29-1; abundance: NA; j_gene: TRBJ1-1; CDR3aa: CSGRGDRGRRDTEAFF; CDR3nt: TGCAGCGGGAGAGGGGACAGGGGGCGACGGGACACTGAAGCTTTCTTT
d_gene: NA; v_gene: TRBV5-1; abundance: NA; j_gene: TRBJ1-1; CDR3aa: CASSLASGGTEAFF; CDR3nt: TGCGCCAGCAGCTTGGCCAGCGGAGGCACTGAAGCTTTCTTT
d_gene: TRBD2; v_gene: TRBV5-4; abundance: NA; j_gene: TRBJ2-7; CDR3aa: CASSLKGLAGLDEQYF; CDR3nt: TGTGCCAGCAGCTTGAAGGGACTAGCGGGATTGGACGAGCAGTACTTC
d_gene: TRBD1; v_gene: TRBV6-1; abundance: few; j_gene: TRBJ1-2; CDR3aa: CASSEGTGTNYGYTF; CDR3nt: TGTGCCAGCAGCGAAGGGACAGGAACTAACTATGGCTACACCTTC
d_gene: NA; v_gene: TRBV5-1; abundance: NA; j_gene: TRBJ1-6; CDR3aa: CASSGWGAFNSPLHF; CDR3nt: TGCGCCAGCAGCGGATGGGGCGCCTTTAATTCACCCCTCCACTTT
d_gene: NA; v_gene: TRBV7-6; abundance: NA; j_gene: TRBJ1-5; CDR3aa: CASSGSSNQPQHF; CDR3nt: TGTGCCAGCAGCGGGAGCAGCAATCAGCCCCAGCATTTT
d_gene: NA; v_gene: TRBV6-1; abundance: once; j_gene: TRBJ1-4; CDR3aa: CASSEADRTPRSF; CDR3nt: TGTGCCAGCAGTGAAGCAGACAGGACCCCGAGGTCGTTC
d_gene: TRBD1; v_gene: TRBV5-4; abundance: NA; j_gene: TRBJ1-6; CDR3aa: CASSLVGTGRSPLHF; CDR3nt: TGTGCCAGCAGCTTGGTGGGGACAGGGAGATCACCCCTCCACTTT
d_gene: TRBD2; v_gene: TRBV2; abundance: NA; j_gene: TRBJ2-3; CDR3aa: CASGELAGDTQYF; CDR3nt: TGTGCCAGCGGGGAGCTAGCGGGAGATACGCAGTATTTT
d_gene: NA; v_gene: TRBV27; abundance: NA; j_gene: TRBJ1-1; CDR3aa: CASSPPGGPEAFF; CDR3nt: TGTGCCAGCAGTCCGCCGGGGGGGCCTGAAGCTTTCTTT
d_gene: TRBD1; v_gene: TRBV9; abundance: NA; j_gene: TRBJ1-4; CDR3aa: CASRRKLRQGPNEKLFF; CDR3nt: TGTGCCAGCAGAAGGAAGCTTAGACAGGGCCCTAATGAAAAACTGTTTTTT
d_gene: NA; v_gene: TRBV18; abundance: NA; j_gene: TRBJ1-3; CDR3aa: CASSPPGPGNTIYF; CDR3nt: TGTGCCAGCTCCCCACCCGGTCCTGGAAACACCATATATTTT
d_gene: TRBD2; v_gene: TRBV29-1; abundance: NA; j_gene: TRBJ2-3; CDR3aa: CSVTSLADTQYF; CDR3nt: TGCAGCGTGACTAGCTTGGCAGATACGCAGTATTTT
d_gene: TRBD1; v_gene: TRBV30; abundance: NA; j_gene: TRBJ1-5; CDR3aa: CAWSVGTGINQPQHF; CDR3nt: TGTGCCTGGAGTGTAGGGACAGGAATAAATCAGCCCCAGCATTTT
d_gene: NA; v_gene: TRBV10-3; abundance: NA; j_gene: TRBJ1-1; CDR3aa: CAISQGTLNTEAFF; CDR3nt: TGTGCCATCAGTCAGGGGACACTGAACACTGAAGCTTTCTTT
d_gene: TRBD1; v_gene: TRBV5-1; abundance: NA; j_gene: TRBJ1-1; CDR3aa: CASSLDYRGGTEAFF; CDR3nt: TGCGCCAGCAGCTTGGATTACAGGGGGGGTACTGAAGCTTTCTTT
d_gene: NA; v_gene: TRBV4-2; abundance: NA; j_gene: TRBJ2-1; CDR3aa: CASSQFVYNEQFF; CDR3nt: TGTGCCAGCAGCCAGTTCGTATACAATGAGCAGTTCTTC
d_gene: NA; v_gene: TRBV7-3; abundance: NA; j_gene: TRBJ1-1; CDR3aa: CASSFDSGAAFF; CDR3nt: TGTGCCAGCAGCTTCGATTCAGGGGCGGCTTTCTTT
d_gene: NA; v_gene: TRBV3-1/TRBV3-2; abundance: NA; j_gene: TRBJ2-2; CDR3aa: CASSQGGRALFF; CDR3nt: TGTGCCAGCAGCCAAGGGGGGCGGGCGCTGTTTTTT
d_gene: NA; v_gene: TRBV9; abundance: NA; j_gene: TRBJ2-7; CDR3aa: CASSVSTGNYEQYF; CDR3nt: TGTGCCAGCAGCGTGTCGACAGGAAATTACGAGCAGTACTTC
d_gene: NA; v_gene: TRBV10-1; abundance: NA; j_gene: TRBJ1-3; CDR3aa: CASSESWSKEGNTIYF; CDR3nt: TGCGCCAGCAGTGAGTCGTGGAGCAAGGAGGGAAACACCATATATTTT
d_gene: TRBD1; v_gene: TRBV12-5; abundance: NA; j_gene: TRBJ1-2; CDR3aa: CASGSGQGAYYGYTF; CDR3nt: TGTGCTAGTGGCTCGGGACAGGGGGCATACTATGGCTACACCTTC
d_gene: NA; v_gene: TRBV10-3; abundance: NA; j_gene: TRBJ1-1; CDR3aa: CAIGERAFF; CDR3nt: TGTGCCATCGGGGAGAGAGCTTTCTTT
d_gene: NA; v_gene: TRBV5-6; abundance: NA; j_gene: TRBJ2-2; CDR3aa: CASSLGSTGFAGELFF; CDR3nt: TGTGCCAGCAGCTTGGGATCCACAGGGTTCGCCGGGGAGCTGTTTTTT
d_gene: TRBD2; v_gene: TRBV5-1; abundance: once; j_gene: TRBJ2-1; CDR3aa: CASSRGAGEIYNEQFF; CDR3nt: TGCGCCAGCAGCCGAGGGGCGGGAGAGATTTACAATGAGCAGTTCTTC
d_gene: NA; v_gene: TRBV7-3; abundance: NA; j_gene: TRBJ1-3; CDR3aa: CASSLRAGSGNTIYF; CDR3nt: TGTGCCAGCAGCTTAAGGGCTGGCTCTGGAAACACCATATATTTT
d_gene: NA; v_gene: TRBV18; abundance: NA; j_gene: TRBJ1-5; CDR3aa: CASSPQNELPQHF; CDR3nt: TGTGCCAGCTCACCCCAAAATGAGTTACCCCAGCATTTT
d_gene: NA; v_gene: TRBV18; abundance: NA; j_gene: TRBJ1-4; CDR3aa: CASSPFRDEKLFF; CDR3nt: TGTGCCAGCTCACCATTTCGGGATGAAAAACTGTTTTTT
d_gene: NA; v_gene: TRBV7-8; abundance: NA; j_gene: TRBJ2-2; CDR3aa: CASSLRRDTGELFF; CDR3nt: TGTGCCAGCAGCTTACGACGGGACACCGGGGAGCTGTTTTTT
d_gene: NA; v_gene: TRBV30; abundance: NA; j_gene: TRBJ1-2; CDR3aa: CACPTGGRSNYGYTF; CDR3nt: TGTGCCTGCCCTACGGGGGGAAGGTCGAACTATGGCTACACCTTC
d_gene: NA; v_gene: TRBV9; abundance: once; j_gene: TRBJ1-2; CDR3aa: CASARVRGGYTF; CDR3nt: TGTGCCAGCGCCAGGGTGCGGGGGGGCTACACCTTC